The 29 T cell receptor beta chains below come from one sample, sequenced in a study of cytotoxic CD8 clonotypes in ibrutinib-treated CLL. Measured with immunoSEQ multiplex PCR; TCRdb has only the in-frame clones, and not every one. The sample lists some 80,000 clones; around 75% were seen once. Sequences were derived from PBMCs, sampled after 12 months of ibrutinib treatment. Receptor source: a human donor with chronic lymphocytic leukemia.

The genes are TRBV4-1 and TRBJ2-1; 7 bases match TRBD1. The CDR3 spans 18 residues. The V and J ends lost 0 bases and 10 bases, in that order; junction bases with no gene match: 18. From germline, CDR1 is MGHRA and CDR2 YSYEKL. Written as DNA, the CDR3 is TGCGCCAGCAGCCAAGATTGGGTTGGGGCAGGGGGTAGAGGCGAGCAGTTCTTC. Its protein is CASSQDWVGAGGRGEQFF.

This clone has only a few counts. V gene TRBV7-8 combines with J gene TRBJ1-5; D perhaps matches TRBD1 (5 bases). The germline V gene encodes CDR1 SGHVS and CDR2 FQNEAQ. There are 14 residues in the CDR3. Trimming removed 5 bases at V and 8 bases at J, with 16 bases between. Written as DNA, the CDR3 is TGTGCCAGCAGCGGGGGGACGACGCTTGAGCCCCAGCATTTT. Translating it yields CASSGGTTLEPQHF. Full variable domain (rest looked up from reference TRBV7-8 and TRBJ1-5): GAGVSQSPRYKVAKRGQDVALRCDPISGHVSLFWYQQALGQGPEFLTYFQNEAQLDKSGLPSDRFFAERPEGSVSTLKIQRTQQEDSAVYLCASSGGTTLEPQHFGDGTRLSIL.

The chain employs TRBV6-4 and TRBJ2-2; no definite D call. Germline V gene sequence: CDR1 MRHNA, CDR2 SNTAGT. The V and J ends lost 3 bases and 2 bases respectively, with 7 bases between them. This CDR3 contains 14 residues. The CDR3 region is CASSEGPNTGELFF. The DNA of the CDR3 is TGTGCCAGCAGTGAAGGTCCAAACACCGGGGAGCTGTTTTTT.

The V and J genes are TRBV5-5 and TRBJ2-7; D possibly corresponds to TRBD1 (5 bases). V dropped 4 bases and J dropped 0 bases, with 14 bases sitting between them. There are 15 residues in the CDR3. From germline, CDR1 is SGHKS and CDR2 YYEKEE (reference sequence). CDR3 bases: TGTGCCAGCAGCCCCGGTGGGGCCTCCTCCTACGAGCAGTACTTC. Residues: CASSPGGASSYEQYF.

A single count supports this clone. V gene TRBV18 combines with J gene TRBJ2-7; D may be TRBD1 (5 bases). Trimming removed 2 bases from V and 5 bases from J, with 10 bases in between. This CDR3 is built from 13 residues. CDR1 KGHSH and CDR2 LQKENI come from the germline V gene. CDR3 bases: TGTGCCAGCTCACCAGGGGCCCGGGACGAGCAGTACTTC. This translates into CASSPGARDEQYF.

This chain uses TRBV6-6 with TRBJ1-4; weak D call: TRBD1 (5 bases). The CDR3 loop spans 16 amino acids. Germline V CDR1 and CDR2: MNHNY, SVGAGI (reference sequence). V gave up 2 bases and J gave up 1 base, with 11 bases separating them. CDR3 sequence reads: CASSYAYRRTNEKLFF. In nucleotides, the CDR3 is TGTGCCAGCAGTTACGCCTACAGGCGAACTAATGAAAAACTGTTTTTT.

There are a few counts of this clone. This chain uses TRBV30 with TRBJ2-7; D ambiguous. This CDR3 comprises 13 residues. Germline CDR1 is GTSNPN and CDR2 is SVGIG (reference sequence). The V gene lost 2 bases and the J gene lost 6 bases, with 14 bases spanning the gap. The CDR3 DNA sequence: TGTGCCTGGAGTCGGGTAGGGTCGGGCGAGCAGTACTTC. Its translation is CAWSRVGSGEQYF.

V gene TRBV4-3 combines with J gene TRBJ2-1, with TRBD1 as a possible D gene (6 bases). The CDR3 has 13 amino acids. V was clipped by 4 bases and J by 6 bases, with 10 bases between them. Germline V gene sequence: CDR1 LGHNA, CDR2 YSLEER. CDR3: CASSRLGANEQFF. CDR3 DNA: TGCGCCAGCAGCCGCTTGGGGGCCAATGAGCAGTTCTTC.

This clone turned up a few times. V usage is TRBV7-3 and J usage is TRBJ2-1; 12 bases agree with TRBD2. Germline V gene lookup returns CDR1 SGHTA and CDR2 FQGTGA. The CDR3 is 19 amino acids. After removal of 5 bases from V and 1 base from J, the junction contained 12 bases not matched to a gene. CDR3 residues: CASSRLAGGFAGSYNEQFF. As DNA, the CDR3 is TGTGCCAGCAGCCGCCTAGCGGGGGGGTTCGCAGGATCCTACAATGAGCAGTTCTTC.

This chain uses TRBV29-1 with TRBJ1-1, with a possible D match to TRBD1 (5 bases). The CDR3 is made up of 13 amino acids. The V end was cut by 7 bases, the J end by 2 bases, with 14 bases between. Germline V lookup: CDR1 SQVTM, CDR2 ANQGSEA. CDR3 bases: TGCAGCGCGGGGGTGCAGCCTAACACTGAAGCTTTCTTT. As protein: CSAGVQPNTEAFF.

The chain is built from TRBV27 and TRBJ1-1, with TRBD1 matching over 12 bases. V gave up 3 bases and J gave up 0 bases; unmatched junction bases: 8. The germline gives CDR1 MNHEY, CDR2 SMNVEV (reference sequence). The CDR3 is 18 residues long. In nucleotides, the CDR3 is TGTGCCAGCAGTTTTATCGGGACAGGGGGCGGCGTGAACACTGAAGCTTTCTTT. As protein: CASSFIGTGGGVNTEAFF.

The chain has TRBV11-1 and TRBJ1-6; TRBD1 might be the D (6 bases). The germline V and J ends were trimmed by 4 bases and 10 bases, with 11 bases remaining between them. CDR3 size: 13 residues. CDR1 is SGHAT, CDR2 FQDESV, per germline (reference sequence). CDR3 DNA sequence: TGTGCCAGCAGCTCAGGGGAAGGCTCACCCCTCCACTTT. Translation: CASSSGEGSPLHF.

The J gene is TRBJ2-3, the V gene TRBV10-1; 9 nucleotides agree with TRBD2. The CDR3 has 13 amino acids. Germline assignment: CDR1 WNHNN and CDR2 SYGVQD (reference sequence). J lost 6 bases, V lost 6 bases, and 4 bases had no gene match. The CDR3 DNA sequence: TGCGCCAGCAGACGCGGGAGGGGCGATACGCAGTATTTT. Encoded protein: CASRRGRGDTQYF.

The chain uses TRBV18 and TRBJ2-5; D unclear. Between the trimmed V and J ends, which lost 0 bases and 4 bases, there was a span of 9 bases. The length of the CDR3 is 14 residues. In germline, CDR1 is KGHSH, CDR2 LQKENI. CDR3 loop: CASSPPAGPETQYF. CDR3 nucleotide sequence: TGTGCCAGCTCACCACCCGCAGGCCCAGAGACCCAGTACTTC.

The chain uses TRBV7-2 and TRBJ1-2; TRBD1 matches at 7 bases. The CDR3 consists of 12 residues. V shed 5 bases, J shed 11 bases, and the junction held 8 bases outside the gene matches. CDR1 SGHTA and CDR2 FQGNSA come from the germline V gene. The chain's CDR3 is CASSPPDRPYTF. The CDR3 bases are TGTGCCAGCAGCCCCCCGGACAGGCCGTACACCTTC.

The gene calls are TRBV6-6 and TRBJ2-5, with D possibly TRBD2 on 7 matching bases. Trimming pared 7 bases from V and 7 bases from J, leaving 22 bases between. The CDR3 consists of 15 residues. Germline lookup yields CDR1 MNHNY and CDR2 SVGAGI (reference sequence). CDR3: CASTQIGGQRGTQYF. The DNA of the CDR3 is TGTGCCAGCACCCAGATCGGGGGCCAGCGGGGGACCCAGTACTTC.

The chain combines TRBV27 with TRBJ2-7; D not resolved. The CDR3 is 9 residues long. CDR1 MNHEY and CDR2 SMNVEV come from the germline V gene (reference sequence). V was trimmed by 7 bases and J by 6 bases, leaving 4 bases between them. The CDR3 bases are TGTGCCAGCAAGGGCGAGCAGTACTTC. Translation gives CASKGEQYF.

The chain links TRBV6-4 to TRBJ1-4; D remains unclear. Trimming cost V 0 bases and J 11 bases, with 10 bases left between them. Germline V gives CDR1 MRHNA, CDR2 SNTAGT. The CDR3 consists of 13 residues. The CDR3 sequence: CASSDSGLEKLFF. CDR3 DNA: TGTGCCAGCAGTGACTCGGGTTTGGAGAAACTGTTTTTT.

The chain recombines TRBV14 with TRBJ1-1, with D maybe TRBD1 (5 bases). CDR1 is SGHDN and CDR2 is FVKESK in the germline V gene. The CDR3 is 15 residues long. V lost 1 base, J lost 1 base, and 10 bases lay in between. The CDR3 DNA reads as TGTGCCAGCAGCCAAGTCCCCGGGGCGAACACTGAAGCTTTCTTT. Encoded protein: CASSQVPGANTEAFF.

V usage is TRBV4-3 and J usage is TRBJ1-3, with D possibly matching TRBD1 (5 bases). V gave up 1 base and J gave up 4 bases, with 11 bases separating them. This CDR3 has 15 residues. The germline CDR1 and CDR2 sequences are LGHNA and YSLEER. The CDR3 DNA follows: TGCGCCAGCAGCCAAGGCACTCCAGGGGGAAACACCATATATTTT. Residues: CASSQGTPGGNTIYF.

The chain combines TRBV5-1 with TRBJ2-3; 10 nucleotides agree with TRBD2. Germline-derived CDR1 and CDR2 are SGHRS and YFSETQ. This CDR3 comprises 16 residues. V was pared by 4 bases and J by 1 base, with 6 bases of the junction left unmatched. The CDR3 sequence: CASSPPGTSGTDTQYF. The DNA for the CDR3 is TGCGCCAGCAGCCCCCCCGGGACTAGCGGCACAGATACGCAGTATTTT.

The CDR3 is CASSSSGGGDTQYF. The CDR3 DNA sequence: TGTGCCAGCAGCTCTAGCGGAGGGGGAGATACGCAGTATTTT. The V and J genes are TRBV7-8 and TRBJ2-3; D possibly corresponds to TRBD2 (7 bases). V was cut by 4 bases and J by 5 bases, with 13 bases left in between. The CDR3 has 14 residues. The germline CDR1 and CDR2 sequences are SGHVS and FQNEAQ.

This rearrangement joins TRBV5-1 to TRBJ1-1, with 9 positions matching TRBD1. CDR1 is SGHRS, CDR2 YFSETQ, per germline. This CDR3 contains 15 residues. The V segment lost 4 bases and the J segment 5 bases; nucleotides outside the gene matches: 9. The CDR3 spells CASSPDRGGVTEAFF. CDR3 nucleotide sequence: TGCGCCAGCAGCCCGGACAGGGGCGGGGTGACTGAAGCTTTCTTT.

The rearrangement links TRBV5-6 to TRBJ2-1; D is undetermined. This CDR3 has 15 amino acids. The ends were cut back, 0 bases at V and 3 bases at J, with 10 bases in the middle. Per germline, CDR1 SGHDT and CDR2 YYEEEE. This chain's CDR3 is CASSLGPQGYNEQFF. For the CDR3, the DNA is TGTGCCAGCAGCTTGGGGCCCCAAGGCTACAATGAGCAGTTCTTC. Based on the CDR3 plus reference TRBV5-6 and TRBJ2-1, the full variable domain is DAGVTQSPTHLIKTRGQQVTLRCSPKSGHDTVSWYQQALGQGPQFIFQYYEEEERQRGNFPDRFSGHQFPNYSSELNVNALLLGDSALYLCASSLGPQGYNEQFFGPGTRLTVL.

CDR3 nucleotide sequence: TGTGCCAGCAGTTTAACGGCCGGGGAGCTGTTTTTT. Translation gives CASSLTAGELFF. V usage is TRBV27 and J usage is TRBJ2-2; the D is unclear. There are 12 residues in the CDR3. The germline V and J ends were trimmed by 2 bases and 6 bases, with 4 bases remaining between them. Germline V gene data show CDR1 as MNHEY and CDR2 as SMNVEV (reference sequence).

As regards this clone: Other DNA sequences from this sample encode an identical CDR3 as well. This chain uses TRBV20-1 with TRBJ2-5; D is undetermined. Trimming took 6 bases from V and 2 from J, leaving 7 bases between them. The CDR3 is made up of 11 amino acids. Germline CDR1 is DFQATT and CDR2 is SNEGSKA (reference sequence). The CDR3 here is CSALGQETQYF. The CDR3 region has the DNA TGCAGTGCCCTAGGGCAAGAGACCCAGTACTTC.

The chain carries TRBV7-2 and TRBJ2-7; 7 nucleotides agree with TRBD2. V was clipped by 1 base and J by 4 bases; unmatched bases: 4. The CDR3 covers 14 residues. Germline V gene lookup returns CDR1 SGHTA and CDR2 FQGNSA. The CDR3 DNA sequence: TGTGCCAGCAGCTTAGGGCCGGGGGGTTACGAGCAGTACTTC. This codes for CASSLGPGGYEQYF. Full variable domain (rest looked up from reference TRBV7-2 and TRBJ2-7): GAGVSQSPSNKVTEKGKDVELRCDPISGHTALYWYRQSLGQGLEFLIYFQGNSAPDKSGLPSDRFSAERTGGSVSTLTIQRTQQEDSAVYLCASSLGPGGYEQYFGPGTRLTVT.

This chain joins TRBV9 and TRBJ2-5, with D possibly TRBD1 on 5 matching bases. With 0 bases removed from V and 3 bases from J, the gap between germline ends came to 6 bases. The CDR3 covers 13 residues. Germline values: CDR1 SGDLS, CDR2 YYNGEE. This chain's CDR3 is CASSVAREETQYF. CDR3 DNA sequence: TGTGCCAGCAGCGTAGCCAGGGAAGAGACCCAGTACTTC.

The chain recombines TRBV4-3 with TRBJ2-7, with D possibly being TRBD1 (6 bases). CDR3 length: 15 amino acids. Trimming removed 0 bases at V and 2 bases at J, with 11 bases between. CDR1 is LGHNA and CDR2 is YSLEER in the germline V gene. CDR3 region: CASSQDWGQPYEQYF. DNA of the CDR3: TGCGCCAGCAGCCAAGATTGGGGGCAGCCCTACGAGCAGTACTTC.